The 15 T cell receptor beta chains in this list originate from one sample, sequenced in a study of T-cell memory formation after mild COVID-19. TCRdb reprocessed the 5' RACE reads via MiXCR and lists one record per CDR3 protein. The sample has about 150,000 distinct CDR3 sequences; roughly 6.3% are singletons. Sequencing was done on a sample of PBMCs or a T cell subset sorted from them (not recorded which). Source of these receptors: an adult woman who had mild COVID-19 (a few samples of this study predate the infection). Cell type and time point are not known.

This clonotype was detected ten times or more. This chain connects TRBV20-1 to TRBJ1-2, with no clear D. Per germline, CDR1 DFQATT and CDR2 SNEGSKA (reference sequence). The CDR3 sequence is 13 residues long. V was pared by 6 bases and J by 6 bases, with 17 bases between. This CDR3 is CSAPWEAHNGYTF. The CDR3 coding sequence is TGCAGTGCCCCCTGGGAAGCACATAATGGCTACACCTTC.

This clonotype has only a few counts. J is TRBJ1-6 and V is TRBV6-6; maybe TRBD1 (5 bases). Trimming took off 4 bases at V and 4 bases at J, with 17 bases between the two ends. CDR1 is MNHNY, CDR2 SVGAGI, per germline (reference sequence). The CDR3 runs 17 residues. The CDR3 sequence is CASSSGRELIYNSPLHF. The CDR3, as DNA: TGTGCCAGCAGTTCCGGCAGGGAACTGATTTATAATTCACCCCTCCACTTT.

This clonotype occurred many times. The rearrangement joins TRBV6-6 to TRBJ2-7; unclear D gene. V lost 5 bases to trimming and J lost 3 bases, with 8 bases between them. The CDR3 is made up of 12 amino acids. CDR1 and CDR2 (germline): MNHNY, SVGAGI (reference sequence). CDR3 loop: CASSAENYEQYF. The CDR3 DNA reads TGTGCCAGCAGTGCGGAGAACTACGAGCAGTACTTC.

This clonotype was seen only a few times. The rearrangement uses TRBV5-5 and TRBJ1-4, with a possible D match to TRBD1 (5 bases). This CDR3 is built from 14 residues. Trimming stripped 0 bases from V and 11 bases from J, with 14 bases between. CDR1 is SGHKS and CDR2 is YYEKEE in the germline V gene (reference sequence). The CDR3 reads CASSLGDAFGKLFF. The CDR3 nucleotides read TGTGCCAGCAGCTTGGGGGACGCTTTTGGGAAACTGTTTTTT.

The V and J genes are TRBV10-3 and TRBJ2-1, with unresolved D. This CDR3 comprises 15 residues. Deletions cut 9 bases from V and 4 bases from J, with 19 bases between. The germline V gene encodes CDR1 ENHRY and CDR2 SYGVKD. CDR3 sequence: CAMRYRDQFYNEQFF. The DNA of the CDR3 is TGTGCCATGCGATACAGAGATCAATTTTACAATGAGCAGTTCTTC.

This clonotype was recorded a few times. CDR3 sequence reads: CASSQDGGGVHNEQFF. CDR3 coding DNA: TGTGCCAGCAGCCAAGATGGAGGGGGCGTACACAATGAGCAGTTCTTC. The gene calls are TRBV4-2 and TRBJ2-1, with D perhaps TRBD1 (7 bases). The ends were cut back, 0 bases at V and 5 bases at J, with 14 bases in the middle. This CDR3 spans 16 amino acids. Germline V gives CDR1 LGHNA, CDR2 YNFKEQ.

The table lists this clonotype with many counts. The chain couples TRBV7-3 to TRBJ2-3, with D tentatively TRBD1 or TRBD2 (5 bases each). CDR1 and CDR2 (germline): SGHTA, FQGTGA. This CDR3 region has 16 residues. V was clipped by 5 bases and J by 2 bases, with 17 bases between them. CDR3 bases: TGTGCCAGCAGCCCACTTGGGGGTCCACCCACAGATACGCAGTATTTT. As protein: CASSPLGGPPTDTQYF.

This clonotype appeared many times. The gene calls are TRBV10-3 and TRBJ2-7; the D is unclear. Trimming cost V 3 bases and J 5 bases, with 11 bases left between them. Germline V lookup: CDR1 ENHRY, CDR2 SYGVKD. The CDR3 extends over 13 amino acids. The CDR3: CAISDSNIDEQYF. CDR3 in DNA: TGTGCCATCAGTGACAGCAATATCGACGAGCAGTACTTC.

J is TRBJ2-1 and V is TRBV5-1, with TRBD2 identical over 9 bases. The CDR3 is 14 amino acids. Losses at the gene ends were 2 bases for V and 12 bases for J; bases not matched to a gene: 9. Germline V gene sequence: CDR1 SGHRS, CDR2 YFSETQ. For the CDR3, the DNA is TGCGCCAGCAGCTTCGGCAGCGGGGGGCCATCGCAGTTCTTC. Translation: CASSFGSGGPSQFF.

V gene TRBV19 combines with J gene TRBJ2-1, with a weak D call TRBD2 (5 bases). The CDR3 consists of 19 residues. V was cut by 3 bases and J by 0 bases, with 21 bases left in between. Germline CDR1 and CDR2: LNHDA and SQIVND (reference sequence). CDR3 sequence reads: CASSISGNPLYRSYNEQFF. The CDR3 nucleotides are TGTGCCAGTAGTATTTCGGGAAACCCTTTATACCGCTCCTACAATGAGCAGTTCTTC.

The CDR3 is CASSLLAGHQETQYF. Written as DNA, the CDR3 is TGTGCCAGCAGCTTACTAGCGGGGCACCAAGAGACCCAGTACTTC. This sequence joins TRBV7-2 and TRBJ2-5; 9 bases align to TRBD2. The V gene end was trimmed by 2 bases and the J gene end by 0 bases; junction bases not matched to a gene: 1. The CDR3 spans 15 residues. Per germline, CDR1 SGHTA and CDR2 FQGNSA.

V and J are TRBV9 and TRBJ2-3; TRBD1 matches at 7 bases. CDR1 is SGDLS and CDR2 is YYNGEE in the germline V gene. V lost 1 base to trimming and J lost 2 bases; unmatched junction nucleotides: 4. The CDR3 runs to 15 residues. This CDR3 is CASSVLGQSTDTQYF. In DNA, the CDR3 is TGTGCCAGCAGCGTACTGGGACAGTCCACAGATACGCAGTATTTT. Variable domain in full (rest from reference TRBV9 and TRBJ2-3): DSGVTQTPKHLITATGQRVTLRCSPRSGDLSVYWYQQSLDQGLQFLIQYYNGEERAKGNILERFSAQQFPDLHSELNLSSLELGDSALYFCASSVLGQSTDTQYFGPGTRLTVL.

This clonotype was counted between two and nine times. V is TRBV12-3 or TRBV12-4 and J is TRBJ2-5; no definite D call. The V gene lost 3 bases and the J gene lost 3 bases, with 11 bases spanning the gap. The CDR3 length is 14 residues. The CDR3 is CASSFYSFEETQYF. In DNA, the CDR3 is TGTGCCAGCAGTTTCTACAGTTTCGAAGAGACCCAGTACTTC.

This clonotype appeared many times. The CDR3 spells CASSPTGGVEQYF. The CDR3 nucleotides are TGTGCCAGCAGTCCGACAGGGGGCGTCGAGCAGTACTTC. The chain couples TRBV5-6 to TRBJ2-7; 10 positions match TRBD1. This CDR3 is 13 amino acids long. The germline V gene has CDR1 SGHDT and CDR2 YYEEEE. J was trimmed by 6 bases and V by 5 bases; bases with no gene match: 5.

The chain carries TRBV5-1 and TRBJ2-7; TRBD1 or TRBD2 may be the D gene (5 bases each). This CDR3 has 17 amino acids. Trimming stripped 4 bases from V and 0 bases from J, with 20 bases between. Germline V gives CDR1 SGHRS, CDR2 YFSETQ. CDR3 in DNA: TGCGCCAGCAGCCTGAGAGGGGCGGTGATGAGCTCCTACGAGCAGTACTTC. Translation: CASSLRGAVMSSYEQYF. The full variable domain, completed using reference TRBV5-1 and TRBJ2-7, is KAGVTQTPRYLIKTRGQQVTLSCSPISGHRSVSWYQQTPGQGLQFLFEYFSETQRNKGNFPGRFSGRQFSNSRSEMNVSTLELGDSALYLCASSLRGAVMSSYEQYFGPGTRLTVT.